The T cell receptor (beta chain) described here comes from a study of blood T cell repertoires in COVID-19. As for the study in general: T cells, B-cell-depleted T cells, or PBMCs supplied cDNA or gDNA.

Profiled with immunoSEQ multiplex PCR; TCRdb holds only in-frame clones, not every one. Of 300,000 to 350,000 clones listed, roughly nine tenths are singletons. Participant age was roughly 18 to 95 years, and participants resided in fewer than 25 US areas. Assignments of participants to cohorts depended upon their own reported clinical history. The CDR3 runs to 15 residues. CDR1 and CDR2 (germline): LNHDA, SQIVND (reference sequence). The J segment lost 1 base and the V segment lost 5 bases, leaving 5 bases of the junction unmatched. This chain links TRBV19 with TRBJ2-7; 10 bases match TRBD1. The clonotype originates from a woman in her twenties or thirties who had recovered from COVID-19. Sequencing used PBMCs or T cells enriched from blood (not recorded which). This chain's CDR3 is CASSLRTGGSYEQYF. CDR3 bases: TGTGCCAGTAGTCTCCGGACAGGGGGGTCCTACGAGCAGTACTTC.